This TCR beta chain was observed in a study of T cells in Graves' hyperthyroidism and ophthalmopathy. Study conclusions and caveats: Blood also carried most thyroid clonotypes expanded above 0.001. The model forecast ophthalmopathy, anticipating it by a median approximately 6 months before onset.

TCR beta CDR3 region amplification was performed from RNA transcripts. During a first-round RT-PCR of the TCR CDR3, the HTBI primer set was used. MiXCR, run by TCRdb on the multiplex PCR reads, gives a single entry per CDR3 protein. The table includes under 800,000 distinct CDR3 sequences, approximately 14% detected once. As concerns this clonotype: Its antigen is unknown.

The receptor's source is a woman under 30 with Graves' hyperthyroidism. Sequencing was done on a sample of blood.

CDR3 nucleotides: TGTGCCAGTACCATGACAGGTGGCACCGGGGAGCTGTTTTTT. Residues: CASTMTGGTGELFF. The chain recombines TRBV19 with TRBJ2-2; tentative D call: TRBD1 (6 bases). The CDR3 spans 14 residues. Trimming left V 7 bases short and J 4 bases short, with 13 bases between. Germline V gene lookup returns CDR1 LNHDA and CDR2 SQIVND (reference sequence).